This T cell receptor (beta chain) comes out of a study of spatial heterogeneity in lung cancer. Study outcomes and limitations: Expanded intratumoral alpha and beta TCR counts tracked tumor mutation counts.

CDR1 and CDR2 from the germline V gene are MDHEN and SYDVKM. The V gene lost 2 bases and the J gene lost 5 bases, with 13 bases spanning the gap. This CDR3 contains 15 residues. The time point: sample taken at primary tumor resection. Tumor, nontumor lung or frozen PBMC supplied whole RNA, sequenced without sorting. One entry per CDR3 protein, called by TCRdb with MiXCR from the 5' RACE reads. The data show about 28,000 distinct CDR3 sequences, around 7.5% seen once. This clonotype was picked up many times. The antigen remains unidentified. The chain combines TRBV28 with TRBJ1-5; D is possibly TRBD1 (6 bases). This receptor was taken from a male donor with early-stage non-small cell lung cancer. This material consisted of lung tumor tissue, taken at surgery. CDR3 bases: TGTGCCAGCAGTTTACGGGGGGCAGGAGATCAGCCCCAGCATTTT. As protein: CASSLRGAGDQPQHF.